Below, 25 T cell receptor beta chains from the same sample are listed, as sequenced in a study of blood T cell repertoires in COVID-19. Only in-frame clones appear in the TCRdb table, and some are missing; sequencing was by immunoSEQ multiplex PCR. Seen here are fewer than 350,000 clones, roughly 85% observed once, and the top ten hold about 2.5%. The sequenced sample consisted of PBMCs or T cells enriched from blood (not recorded which). Receptor source: a woman aged 45 to 65 who had recovered from COVID-19.

The chain links TRBV2 to TRBJ1-2, with a tentative D call TRBD1 (5 bases). Germline assignment: CDR1 SNHLY and CDR2 FYNNEI. The CDR3 is made up of 12 amino acids. V dropped 3 bases and J dropped 8 bases, with 10 bases sitting between them. CDR3 residues: CASSDDGAGYTF. The DNA of the CDR3 is TGTGCCAGCAGTGACGATGGGGCGGGCTACACCTTC.

The V gene is TRBV7-2, the J gene TRBJ2-1; D is uncertain. This CDR3 contains 16 residues. Trimming shortened V by 4 bases and J by 0 bases, and 13 bases separated the two germline ends. Germline loops: CDR1 SGHTA, CDR2 FQGNSA. This CDR3 reads CASSSGYQPSYNEQFF. Written as DNA, the CDR3 is TGTGCCAGCAGCTCAGGCTACCAACCCTCCTACAATGAGCAGTTCTTC.

The chain combines TRBV19 with TRBJ2-2; a weak D match, TRBD2 (6 bases). V dropped 3 bases and J dropped 4 bases, with 12 bases sitting between them. The germline V gene has CDR1 LNHDA and CDR2 SQIVND (reference sequence). This CDR3 spans 15 amino acids. The CDR3 DNA reads TGTGCCAGTAGTATTCCGGGACTTAGCACCGGGGAGCTGTTTTTT. Translated: CASSIPGLSTGELFF. Full variable domain (missing parts from reference TRBV19 and TRBJ2-2): DGGITQSPKYLFRKEGQNVTLSCEQNLNHDAMYWYRQDPGQGLRLIYYSQIVNDFQKGDIAEGYSVSREKKESFPLTVTSAQKNPTAFYLCASSIPGLSTGELFFGEGSRLTVL.

The chain recombines TRBV30 with TRBJ1-3; unclear D gene. The V end was cut by 2 bases, the J end by 4 bases, with 12 bases between. The CDR3 runs to 14 residues. Germline loops: CDR1 GTSNPN, CDR2 SVGIG (reference sequence). The CDR3 DNA follows: TGTGCCTGGAGTACGGGTCTCACAGGAAACACCATATATTTT. Its protein is CAWSTGLTGNTIYF.

The chain carries TRBV5-1 and TRBJ2-4, with D possibly TRBD1 on 6 matching bases. The CDR3 runs 15 residues. Germline V gene data show CDR1 as SGHRS and CDR2 as YFSETQ. V lost 0 bases, J lost 2 bases, and 9 bases lay in between. DNA of the CDR3: TGCGCCAGCAGCTTGGATAGGGGGACCAAAAACATTCAGTACTTC. It is translated as CASSLDRGTKNIQYF.

This chain uses TRBV29-1 with TRBJ1-2, with D tentatively TRBD1 (6 bases). V was cut by 4 bases and J by 8 bases, with 17 bases left in between. This CDR3 is 13 amino acids long. Looked up from germline, CDR1 is SQVTM and CDR2 is ANQGSEA. The CDR3, as DNA: TGCAGCGTTGCGAGACAGGACGTGAGAGGCTACACCTTC. Protein: CSVARQDVRGYTF. The full variable domain, in which reference TRBV29-1 and TRBJ1-2 provide the parts outside the CDR3, is SAVISQKPSRDICQRGTSLTIQCQVDSQVTMMFWYRQQPGQSLTLIATANQGSEATYESGFVIDKFPISRPNLTFSTLTVSNMSPEDSSIYLCSVARQDVRGYTFGSGTRLTVV.

V usage is TRBV2 and J usage is TRBJ2-1; D call uncertain. The CDR3 totals 10 residues. Trimming pared 8 bases from V and 5 bases from J, leaving 4 bases between. Germline lookup yields CDR1 SNHLY and CDR2 FYNNEI. CDR3 residues: CASQNNEQFF. CDR3 sequence (DNA): TGTGCCAGCCAAAACAATGAGCAGTTCTTC.

This clone was seen once. The J gene is TRBJ1-1, the V gene TRBV7-9; TRBD1 might be the D (5 bases). CDR1 and CDR2 from the germline V gene are SEHNR and FQNEAQ (reference sequence). V was trimmed by 1 base and J by 5 bases, leaving 14 bases between them. This CDR3 is 15 amino acids long. In nucleotides, the CDR3 is TGTGCCAGCAGCTTAGGGAGGGCAGGGAGGACTGAAGCTTTCTTT. Translating gives CASSLGRAGRTEAFF.

This clone was counted a few times. This chain links TRBV7-2 with TRBJ1-1; maybe TRBD1 (6 bases). The CDR3 length is 14 residues. Trimming stripped 5 bases from V and 0 bases from J, with 10 bases between. Per germline, CDR1 SGHTA and CDR2 FQGNSA. As DNA, the CDR3 is TGTGCCAGCAGCCTAGGACAGATGAACACTGAAGCTTTCTTT. Residues: CASSLGQMNTEAFF.

This chain links TRBV3-1 (or the pseudogene TRBV3-2) with TRBJ1-5; possible D gene TRBD1, 6 bases. Germline V lookup: CDR1 LGHDT, CDR2 YNNKEL (reference sequence). Trimming left V 3 bases short and J 9 bases short, with 12 bases between. The CDR3 covers 13 residues. In nucleotides, the CDR3 is TGTGCCAGCAGCCATTCAAGGGGGGGGCCCCAGCATTTT. Its protein is CASSHSRGGPQHF.

As regards this clone: Mismatch with germline at one junction end may stem from a read error. V and J are TRBV9 and TRBJ2-2, with TRBD2 as a possible D gene (6 bases). From germline, CDR1 is SGDLS and CDR2 YYNGEE. The CDR3 spans 16 residues. In DNA, the CDR3 is TGTGCCAGCAGCGCCACGGGAGCAGGGAACGCCGGGGAGCTGTTTTTT. Its protein is CASSATGAGNAGELFF.

This chain uses TRBV7-2 with TRBJ1-4; D not resolved. Germline lookup yields CDR1 SGHTA and CDR2 FQGNSA. Trimming took off 1 base at V and 10 bases at J, with 10 bases between the two ends. The CDR3 loop spans 13 amino acids. CDR3 in amino acids: CASSLERAGKLFF. As DNA, the CDR3 is TGTGCCAGCAGCTTAGAACGGGCGGGAAAACTGTTTTTT. The variable domain in full, with the rest retrieved from reference TRBV7-2 and TRBJ1-4, is GAGVSQSPSNKVTEKGKDVELRCDPISGHTALYWYRQSLGQGLEFLIYFQGNSAPDKSGLPSDRFSAERTGGSVSTLTIQRTQQEDSAVYLCASSLERAGKLFFGSGTQLSVL.

The chain combines TRBV19 with TRBJ1-3; no clear D. Germline V CDR1 and CDR2: LNHDA, SQIVND (reference sequence). Between the trimmed V and J ends, which lost 9 bases and 4 bases, there was a span of 16 bases. The CDR3 sequence is 14 residues long. The CDR3 loop reads CASQLLGPGNTIYF. The CDR3 region has the DNA TGTGCCAGCCAACTATTAGGCCCCGGAAACACCATATATTTT.

The gene calls are TRBV6-5 and TRBJ2-3; 7 bases agree with TRBD1. This CDR3 spans 14 amino acids. Germline assignment: CDR1 MNHEY and CDR2 SVGAGI. V shed 5 bases, J shed 3 bases, and the junction held 5 bases outside the gene matches. The CDR3 region is CASSLGQVTDTQYF. CDR3 nucleotide sequence: TGTGCCAGCAGTCTCGGACAGGTGACAGATACGCAGTATTTT.

The V gene is TRBV3-1 (or the pseudogene TRBV3-2), the J gene TRBJ2-7, with D possibly TRBD1 on 6 matching bases. CDR3 length: 14 residues. Germline CDR1 LGHDT, CDR2 YNNKEL (reference sequence). Trimming removed 4 bases from V and 0 bases from J, with 10 bases in between. CDR3 region: CASSPGQSSYEQYF. The CDR3 bases are TGTGCCAGCAGCCCGGGACAAAGCTCCTACGAGCAGTACTTC.

This clone was counted once. The rearrangement joins TRBV3-1 (or the pseudogene TRBV3-2) to TRBJ1-5; TRBD1 matches at 8 bases. CDR1 and CDR2 from the germline V gene are LGHDT and YNNKEL (reference sequence). The CDR3 is made up of 15 amino acids. V lost 5 bases to trimming and J lost 4 bases; unmatched junction nucleotides: 7. CDR3 in amino acids: CASSTTGAVNQPQHF. The CDR3 nucleotides read TGTGCCAGCAGCACGACAGGGGCCGTTAATCAGCCCCAGCATTTT.

The chain joins TRBV3-1 (or the pseudogene TRBV3-2) to TRBJ1-5, with a possible D match to TRBD1 (6 bases). This CDR3 has 13 residues. Trimming took off 8 bases at V and 2 bases at J, with 10 bases between the two ends. From germline, CDR1 is LGHDT and CDR2 YNNKEL (reference sequence). The CDR3 is CASCGGRNQPQHF. As DNA, the CDR3 is TGTGCCAGCTGTGGGGGCCGCAATCAGCCCCAGCATTTT.

The V gene is TRBV4-2, the J gene TRBJ1-2; 9 bases are a match to TRBD1. Germline V gene data show CDR1 as LGHNA and CDR2 as YNFKEQ. CDR3 length: 14 amino acids. Unmatched junction bases numbered 7, after V lost 6 bases and J lost 5 bases. Here the CDR3 DNA reads TGTGCCAGCAGTCATAGACAGGGGGATTATGGCTACACCTTC. This gives the protein CASSHRQGDYGYTF.

The chain carries TRBV4-2 and TRBJ1-6; 11 nucleotides line up with TRBD1. Germline lookup yields CDR1 LGHNA and CDR2 YNFKEQ. Trimming took 2 bases from V and 9 from J; bases not matched to a gene: 6. This CDR3 contains 16 residues. The CDR3 region has the DNA TGTGCCAGCAGCCAATTCGGACAGGGGGCCCTTTCACCCCTCCACTTT. It yields the protein CASSQFGQGALSPLHF.

V usage is TRBV5-5 and J usage is TRBJ2-5, with 11 positions matching TRBD2. Trimming cost V 0 bases and J 6 bases; bases outside gene matches: 7. The CDR3 covers 16 residues. Germline CDR1 and CDR2: SGHKS and YYEKEE (reference sequence). This chain's CDR3 is CASSLGVAGGPQTQYF. The CDR3 DNA reads as TGTGCCAGCAGCTTGGGGGTAGCGGGAGGGCCTCAGACCCAGTACTTC.

This chain uses TRBV18 with TRBJ1-2, with 7 nucleotides matching TRBD1. The CDR3 has 14 residues. The V gene end was trimmed by 2 bases and the J gene end by 3 bases; junction bases not matched to a gene: 3. Germline CDR1 is KGHSH and CDR2 is LQKENI. The DNA for the CDR3 is TGTGCCAGCTCACCAGACAGGGCGGACTATGGCTACACCTTC. Its protein product is CASSPDRADYGYTF.

The chain recombines TRBV18 with TRBJ1-3; D call uncertain. The CDR3 has 17 amino acids. Trimming stripped 3 bases from V and 4 bases from J, with 19 bases between. Germline values: CDR1 KGHSH, CDR2 LQKENI. The CDR3 loop reads CASSPRLGGVGGNTIYF. The CDR3 coding sequence is TGTGCCAGCTCACCGAGGTTGGGCGGGGTCGGCGGAAACACCATATATTTT.

This clone was found once. This chain joins TRBV3-1 (or the pseudogene TRBV3-2) and TRBJ1-2; D is unclear. The CDR3 contains 17 residues. CDR1 and CDR2 from the germline V gene are LGHDT and YNNKEL (reference sequence). V lost 0 bases and J lost 5, with 19 bases in between. The CDR3 loop is CASSQDPPGSRPYGYTF. The CDR3 bases are TGTGCCAGCAGCCAAGATCCACCCGGGTCTCGCCCGTATGGCTACACCTTC.

J is TRBJ2-5 and V is TRBV9; 10 bases agree with TRBD2. Germline V gives CDR1 SGDLS, CDR2 YYNGEE. J lost 2 bases, V lost 4 bases, and 14 bases had no gene match. This CDR3 is 18 amino acids long. CDR3 residues: CASSLTLAGGPIQETQYF. DNA of the CDR3: TGTGCCAGCAGCCTCACCTTAGCGGGGGGCCCCATACAAGAGACCCAGTACTTC.

In its sample, this clone was seen once. This rearrangement joins TRBV4-1 to TRBJ1-2; 9 nucleotides match TRBD1. This CDR3 has 15 amino acids. Germline loops: CDR1 MGHRA, CDR2 YSYEKL. V shed 5 bases, J shed 1 base, and the junction held 5 bases outside the gene matches. As DNA, the CDR3 is TGCGCCAGCAGCTTAGGGACAGGGATTAACTATGGCTACACCTTC. Residues: CASSLGTGINYGYTF.